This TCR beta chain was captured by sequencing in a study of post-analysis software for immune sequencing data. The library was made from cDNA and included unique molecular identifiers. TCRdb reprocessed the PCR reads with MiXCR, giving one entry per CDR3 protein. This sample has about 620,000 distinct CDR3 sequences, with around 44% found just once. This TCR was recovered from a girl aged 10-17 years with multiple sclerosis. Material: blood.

The CDR3 region is CASSQPGQGWYEQFF. For the CDR3, the DNA is TGTGCCAGCAGCCAACCGGGACAGGGCTGGTACGAGCAGTTCTTC. The chain uses TRBV3-1 and TRBJ2-1; TRBD1 agrees at 9 bases. The J segment lost 10 bases and the V segment lost 2 bases, leaving 9 bases of the junction unmatched. Germline-derived CDR1 and CDR2 are LGHDT and YNNKEL (reference sequence). The CDR3 has 15 residues.